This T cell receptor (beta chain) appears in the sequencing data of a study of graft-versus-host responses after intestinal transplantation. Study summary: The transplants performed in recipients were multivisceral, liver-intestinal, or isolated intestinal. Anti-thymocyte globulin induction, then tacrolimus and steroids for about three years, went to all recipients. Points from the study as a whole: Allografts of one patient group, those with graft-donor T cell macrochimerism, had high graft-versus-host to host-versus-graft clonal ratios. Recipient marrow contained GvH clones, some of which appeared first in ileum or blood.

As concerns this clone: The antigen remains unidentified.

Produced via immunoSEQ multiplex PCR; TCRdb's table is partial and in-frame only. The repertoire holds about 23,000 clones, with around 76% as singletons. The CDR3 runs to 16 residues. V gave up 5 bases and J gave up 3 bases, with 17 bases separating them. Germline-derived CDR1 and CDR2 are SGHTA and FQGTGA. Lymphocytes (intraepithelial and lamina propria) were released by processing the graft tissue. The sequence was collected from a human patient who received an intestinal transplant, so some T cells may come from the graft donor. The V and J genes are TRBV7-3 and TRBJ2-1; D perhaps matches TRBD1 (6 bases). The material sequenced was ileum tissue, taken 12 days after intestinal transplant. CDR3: CASSLRPGTNYNEQFF. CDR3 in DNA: TGTGCCAGCAGCCTCCGTCCCGGGACAAACTACAATGAGCAGTTCTTC.